A single sample gave rise to the 22 T cell receptor beta chains below, sequenced in a study of chemoradiotherapy in HPV16-positive cancers. Generated by immunoSEQ multiplex PCR, the TCRdb table keeps only in-frame clones and is missing some. This table holds under 4,000 clones, roughly 94% found once. Sequencing used tumor tissue, obtained from a patient who underwent chemoradiotherapy. All receptors derive from a human donor with HPV-associated anogenital cancer.

The chain uses TRBV28 and TRBJ1-1; 8 positions agree with TRBD1. The CDR3 has 16 residues. Germline V lookup: CDR1 MDHEN, CDR2 SYDVKM. J lost 1 base, V lost 5 bases, and 9 bases had no gene match. The CDR3: CASSPGGESANTEAFF. The CDR3 DNA is TGTGCCAGCAGTCCAGGGGGCGAATCTGCGAACACTGAAGCTTTCTTT.

V usage is TRBV7-2 and J usage is TRBJ2-7; 9 nucleotides align to TRBD1. V lost 5 bases and J lost 2; bases outside the gene matches: 7. The CDR3 length is 15 residues. Germline V gene data show CDR1 as SGHTA and CDR2 as FQGNSA. Here the CDR3 reads CASSAPDRGAYEQYF. CDR3 nucleotide sequence: TGTGCCAGCAGCGCTCCGGACAGGGGAGCCTACGAGCAGTACTTC.

The chain is built from TRBV7-9 and TRBJ2-1, with D possibly being TRBD2 (6 bases). The V gene's germline CDR1 is SEHNR and CDR2 FQNEAQ (reference sequence). Trimming took off 1 base at V and 0 bases at J, with 10 bases between the two ends. The CDR3 covers 16 residues. The CDR3 sequence is CASSLVPGVSYNEQFF. The CDR3 nucleotides are TGTGCCAGCAGCTTAGTACCGGGAGTCTCCTACAATGAGCAGTTCTTC.

The chain's CDR3 is CASSLGVGGYTF. In nucleotides, the CDR3 is TGTGCCAGCAGTTTAGGGGTAGGAGGCTACACCTTC. This chain joins TRBV28 and TRBJ1-2, with D unclear. The CDR3 covers 12 residues. Germline lookup yields CDR1 MDHEN and CDR2 SYDVKM. V shed 2 bases and J shed 8 bases, with 9 bases lying between them.

This rearrangement joins TRBV30 to TRBJ1-2; D gene uncertain. Germline lookup yields CDR1 GTSNPN and CDR2 SVGIG (reference sequence). This CDR3 spans 14 amino acids. Trimming cost V 3 bases and J 4 bases, with 15 bases left between them. CDR3 loop: CAWSGAVGVYGYTF. In DNA form, the CDR3 reads TGTGCCTGGAGCGGTGCGGTTGGGGTCTATGGCTACACCTTC.

The chain employs TRBV28 and TRBJ1-1, with TRBD1 as a possible D gene (6 bases). V lost 8 bases and J lost 11, with 18 bases in between. CDR1 and CDR2 (germline): MDHEN, SYDVKM. The CDR3 length is 12 residues. CDR3 in amino acids: CASGYQGSGAFF. The CDR3 DNA reads as TGTGCCAGCGGCTATCAGGGGAGCGGTGCTTTCTTT.

J is TRBJ1-2 and V is TRBV28; no definite D call. CDR1 MDHEN and CDR2 SYDVKM come from the germline V gene. The ends were cut back, 4 bases at V and 8 bases at J, with 14 bases in the middle. The CDR3 length is 13 residues. The CDR3 here is CASSWFRTGGYTF. The CDR3 DNA reads as TGTGCCAGCAGTTGGTTCCGGACCGGAGGCTACACCTTC.

J is TRBJ2-1 and V is TRBV5-1; a weak D match, TRBD1 (5 bases). The CDR3 consists of 15 residues. The germline gives CDR1 SGHRS, CDR2 YFSETQ. V was shortened by 0 bases and J by 8 bases, with 15 bases between the two germline ends. Written as DNA, the CDR3 is TGCGCCAGCAGCTTGGCCCCCCGCCTAGGGGATGAGCAGTTCTTC. It yields the protein CASSLAPRLGDEQFF.

This CDR3 reads CASSQDGSSGANVLTF. The DNA of the CDR3 is TGCGCCAGCAGCCAAGACGGAAGCTCTGGGGCCAACGTCCTGACTTTC. The chain recombines TRBV4-3 with TRBJ2-6; no clear D. Deletions cut 0 bases from V and 0 bases from J, with 6 bases between. Germline V gives CDR1 LGHNA, CDR2 YSLEER. The CDR3 has 16 amino acids.

The rearrangement links TRBV30 to TRBJ2-1, with 8 nucleotides matching TRBD2. This CDR3 is built from 14 residues. The trim removed 2 bases at V and 5 bases at J, leaving 5 bases unmatched. Looked up from germline, CDR1 is GTSNPN and CDR2 is SVGIG (reference sequence). The CDR3 DNA follows: TGTGCCTGGAGTTTCGGGAGGGCCGACAATGAGCAGTTCTTC. Amino acid sequence: CAWSFGRADNEQFF.

This chain joins TRBV4-2 and TRBJ2-5; D not resolved. CDR1 is LGHNA, CDR2 YNFKEQ, per germline. The V and J ends lost 0 bases and 1 base respectively, with 12 bases between them. The CDR3 loop spans 16 amino acids. CDR3 sequence reads: CASSQDFFYTQETQYF. The DNA of the CDR3 is TGTGCCAGCAGCCAAGATTTTTTCTATACCCAAGAGACCCAGTACTTC.

The J gene is TRBJ2-7, the V gene TRBV5-4; TRBD1 matches at 8 bases. J was trimmed by 4 bases and V by 0 bases; bases with no gene match: 6. The CDR3 consists of 15 residues. Germline V gene data show CDR1 as SGHNT and CDR2 as YYREEE (reference sequence). The CDR3: CASSLAGQARYEQYF. CDR3 sequence (DNA): TGTGCCAGCAGCTTGGCGGGACAGGCAAGGTACGAGCAGTACTTC.

This chain joins TRBV6-6 and TRBJ2-7; the match to TRBD1 covers 9 bases. Germline lookup yields CDR1 MNHNY and CDR2 SVGAGI (reference sequence). There are 15 residues in the CDR3. V shed 9 bases and J 1 base; nucleotides not matched to a gene: 10. CDR3: CASTGGGGSSYEQYF. The CDR3 DNA sequence: TGTGCCAGTACAGGGGGCGGGGGCTCTTCCTACGAGCAGTACTTC.

The V gene is TRBV6-4, the J gene TRBJ2-1; D unresolved. Trimming left V 0 bases short and J 5 bases short, with 8 bases between. Germline lookup yields CDR1 MRHNA and CDR2 SNTAGT. The CDR3 runs to 14 residues. This chain's CDR3 is CASSDSGQHNEQFF. The CDR3, as DNA: TGTGCCAGCAGTGACTCTGGGCAGCACAATGAGCAGTTCTTC.

The chain recombines TRBV7-8 with TRBJ2-7, with 7 bases lining up with TRBD1. Trimming removed 4 bases from V and 5 bases from J; junction bases left unmatched: 2. Germline loops: CDR1 SGHVS, CDR2 FQNEAQ. CDR3 length: 12 residues. CDR3 nucleotides: TGTGCCAGCAGCTCAGGGGGTGACGAGCAGTACTTC. This codes for CASSSGGDEQYF.

The V and J genes are TRBV7-9 and TRBJ1-4; D possibly corresponds to TRBD1 (6 bases). V was clipped by 1 base and J by 7 bases, with 10 bases between them. There are 14 residues in the CDR3. CDR1 is SEHNR and CDR2 is FQNEAQ in the germline V gene (reference sequence). In DNA, the CDR3 is TGTGCCAGCAGCTTAGGGCAGGGGTTTGAAAAACTGTTTTTT. It encodes CASSLGQGFEKLFF. The whole variable domain, remainder taken from reference TRBV7-9 and TRBJ1-4, is DTGVSQNPRHKITKRGQNVTFRCDPISEHNRLYWYRQTLGQGPEFLTYFQNEAQLEKSRLLSDRFSAERPKGSFSTLEIQRTEQGDSAMYLCASSLGQGFEKLFFGSGTQLSVL.

About this clone itself: Germline and junction disagree at one end, which may indicate a read error. This chain uses TRBV27 with TRBJ2-1; 7 bases are a match to TRBD2. Germline V gene lookup returns CDR1 MNHEY and CDR2 SMNVEV (reference sequence). CDR3 length: 16 residues. The DNA for the CDR3 is TGTGCCAGCAGTCTATCCCGGTCTAGCGGTTACAATGAGCAGTTCTTC. Its translation is CASSLSRSSGYNEQFF.

The chain combines TRBV19 with TRBJ1-2, with 11 bases aligning to TRBD1. This CDR3 region has 13 residues. V shed 7 bases and J 7 bases; nucleotides not matched to a gene: 5. The V gene's germline CDR1 is LNHDA and CDR2 SQIVND (reference sequence). CDR3 nucleotides: TGTGCCAGTATAGGCGGACAGGGGGCTGGCTACACCTTC. This encodes CASIGGQGAGYTF.

The chain is built from TRBV28 and TRBJ2-7, with D perhaps TRBD2 (6 bases). The CDR3 is 14 residues long. The germline CDR1 and CDR2 sequences are MDHEN and SYDVKM. Trimming took off 3 bases at V and 3 bases at J, with 12 bases between the two ends. The CDR3, as DNA: TGTGCCAGCAGTTTCCGGGACTCACACTACGAGCAGTACTTC. The encoded protein is CASSFRDSHYEQYF. Variable domain in full (rest from reference TRBV28 and TRBJ2-7): DVKVTQSSRYLVKRTGEKVFLECVQDMDHENMFWYRQDPGLGLRLIYFSYDVKMKEKGDIPEGYSVSREKKERFSLILESASTNQTSMYLCASSFRDSHYEQYFGPGTRLTVT.

The rearrangement joins TRBV5-1 to TRBJ1-4; tentative D call: TRBD1 (6 bases). This CDR3 contains 15 residues. Between the trimmed V and J ends, which lost 2 bases and 5 bases, there was a span of 13 bases. In germline, CDR1 is SGHRS, CDR2 YFSETQ. CDR3 coding DNA: TGCGCCAGCAGCTTCAGTCCAGGGGAGAATGAAAAACTGTTTTTT. The encoded protein is CASSFSPGENEKLFF.

The chain joins TRBV7-4 to TRBJ2-3; D is unresolved. Per germline, CDR1 SGHVT and CDR2 SQSDAQ. This CDR3 has 13 amino acids. Trimming cost V 5 bases and J 4 bases, with 10 bases left between them. As DNA, the CDR3 is TGTGCCAGCAGCCTAAGGACGTCAGATACGCAGTATTTT. It encodes CASSLRTSDTQYF.

The J gene is TRBJ1-1, the V gene TRBV6-1; 7 bases agree with TRBD1. The CDR3 is 14 amino acids. Germline V gene data show CDR1 as MNHNS and CDR2 as SASEGT. After removal of 7 bases from V and 1 base from J, the junction contained 6 bases not matched to a gene. CDR3: CASTSGQANTEAFF. The CDR3 DNA reads TGTGCCAGCACCTCCGGACAGGCGAACACTGAAGCTTTCTTT.